Below are 2 T cell receptor beta chains sequenced from a single sample in a study of regulatory and conventional T cells in RAG deficiency. Data came from immunoSEQ multiplex PCR; TCRdb stores just in-frame clones and leaves some out. The sample consists of tens of thousands of clones, 80% to 95% of them appearing once. The sorted regulatory T cells were CD4+, CD25-high and CD127-low, with genomic DNA sequenced. These data are also associated with another study on regulatory T cells. From that study: Primers: 52 TRBV forward and 13 TRBJ reverse.

The sample was Tregs sorted from blood. The origin of the receptors is a human donor in good health.

The CDR3, as DNA: TGTGCCAGCAGTTACCAGGGGAACACTGAAGCTTTCTTT. Its protein is CASSYQGNTEAFF. The genes are TRBV6-5 and TRBJ1-1; the D gene is possibly TRBD1 (5 bases). V lost 2 bases to trimming and J lost 1 base, with 5 bases between them. CDR3 length: 13 amino acids. Germline lookup yields CDR1 MNHEY and CDR2 SVGAGI.

The rearrangement links TRBV10-2 to TRBJ2-1, with D unclear. The CDR3 spans 14 residues. Germline lookup yields CDR1 WSHSY and CDR2 SAAADI. V was trimmed by 2 bases and J by 3 bases, leaving 8 bases between them. CDR3 residues: CASSELGNYNEQFF. The CDR3 nucleotides read TGCGCCAGCAGTGAGCTAGGGAACTACAATGAGCAGTTCTTC.